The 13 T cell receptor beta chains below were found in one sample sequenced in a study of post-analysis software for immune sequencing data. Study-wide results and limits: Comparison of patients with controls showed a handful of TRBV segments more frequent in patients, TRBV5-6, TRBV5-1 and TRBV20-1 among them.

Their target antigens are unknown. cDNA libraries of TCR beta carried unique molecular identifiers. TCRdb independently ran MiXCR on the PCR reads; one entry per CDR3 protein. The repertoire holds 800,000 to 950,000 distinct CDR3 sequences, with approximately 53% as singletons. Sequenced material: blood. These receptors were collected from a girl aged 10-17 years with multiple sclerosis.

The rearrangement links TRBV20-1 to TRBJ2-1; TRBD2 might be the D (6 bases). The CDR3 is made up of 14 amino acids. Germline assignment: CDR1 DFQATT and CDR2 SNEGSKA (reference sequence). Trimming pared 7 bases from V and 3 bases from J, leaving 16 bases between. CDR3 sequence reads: CSGNAGPFYNEQFF. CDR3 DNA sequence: TGCAGTGGGAATGCGGGGCCTTTCTACAATGAGCAGTTCTTC.

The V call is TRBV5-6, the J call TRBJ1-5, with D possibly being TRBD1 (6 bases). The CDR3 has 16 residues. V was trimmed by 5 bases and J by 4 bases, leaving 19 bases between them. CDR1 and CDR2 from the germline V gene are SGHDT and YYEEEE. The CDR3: CASSLQGSAVNQPQHF. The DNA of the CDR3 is TGTGCCAGCAGTCTTCAGGGGTCTGCCGTTAATCAGCCCCAGCATTTT. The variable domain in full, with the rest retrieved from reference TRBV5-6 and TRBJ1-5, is DAGVTQSPTHLIKTRGQQVTLRCSPKSGHDTVSWYQQALGQGPQFIFQYYEEEERQRGNFPDRFSGHQFPNYSSELNVNALLLGDSALYLCASSLQGSAVNQPQHFGDGTRLSIL.

CDR3 sequence (DNA): TGCGCCAGCAGCTTGGTCGGGACAGAGCCTTCGCATACGCAGTATTTT. Translated, it gives CASSLVGTEPSHTQYF. The gene calls are TRBV5-1 and TRBJ2-3; 7 bases agree with TRBD1. The CDR3 sequence is 16 residues long. Germline-derived CDR1 and CDR2 are SGHRS and YFSETQ. The V gene end was trimmed by 0 bases and the J gene end by 7 bases; junction bases not matched to a gene: 11. The whole variable domain, remainder taken from reference TRBV5-1 and TRBJ2-3, is KAGVTQTPRYLIKTRGQQVTLSCSPISGHRSVSWYQQTPGQGLQFLFEYFSETQRNKGNFPGRFSGRQFSNSRSEMNVSTLELGDSALYLCASSLVGTEPSHTQYFGPGTRLTVL.

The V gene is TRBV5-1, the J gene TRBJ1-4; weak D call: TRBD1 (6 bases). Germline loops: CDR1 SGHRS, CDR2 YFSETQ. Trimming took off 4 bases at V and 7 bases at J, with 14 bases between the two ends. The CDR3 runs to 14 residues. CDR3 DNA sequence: TGCGCCAGCAGCCCTGGCAGGGGCGGTGAAAAACTGTTTTTT. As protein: CASSPGRGGEKLFF.

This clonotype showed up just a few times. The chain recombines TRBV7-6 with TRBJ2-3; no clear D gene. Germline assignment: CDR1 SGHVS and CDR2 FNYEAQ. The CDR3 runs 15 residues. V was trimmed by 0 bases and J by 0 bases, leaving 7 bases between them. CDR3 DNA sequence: TGTGCCAGCAGCTTAGCGGTGGAGAGCACAGATACGCAGTATTTT. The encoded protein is CASSLAVESTDTQYF.

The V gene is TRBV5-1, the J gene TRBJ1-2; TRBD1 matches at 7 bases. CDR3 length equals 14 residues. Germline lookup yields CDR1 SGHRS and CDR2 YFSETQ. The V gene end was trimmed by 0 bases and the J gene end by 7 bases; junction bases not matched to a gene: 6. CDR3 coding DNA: TGCGCCAGCAGCTTGGGAGGGGGCTGGCTTGGCTACACCTTC. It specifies CASSLGGGWLGYTF.

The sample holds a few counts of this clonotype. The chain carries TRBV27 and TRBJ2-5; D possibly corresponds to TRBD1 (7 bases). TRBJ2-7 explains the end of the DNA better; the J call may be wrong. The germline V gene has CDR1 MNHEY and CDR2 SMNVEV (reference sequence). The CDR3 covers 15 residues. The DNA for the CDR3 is TGTGCCAGCAGTTCCGGCGGGACAGCGCCTAGCGAGCAGTACTTC. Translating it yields CASSSGGTAPSEQYF.

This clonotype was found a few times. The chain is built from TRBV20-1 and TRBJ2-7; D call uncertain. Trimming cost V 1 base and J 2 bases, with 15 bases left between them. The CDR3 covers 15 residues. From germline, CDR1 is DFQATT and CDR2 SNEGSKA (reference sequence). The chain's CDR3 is CSARADHEATYEQYF. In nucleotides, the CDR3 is TGCAGTGCTAGAGCGGACCATGAGGCGACCTACGAGCAGTACTTC.

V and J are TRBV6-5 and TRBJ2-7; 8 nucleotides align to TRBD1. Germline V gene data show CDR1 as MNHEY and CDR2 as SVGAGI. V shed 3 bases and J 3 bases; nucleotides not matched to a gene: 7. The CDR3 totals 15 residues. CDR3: CASSYTGQGHYEQYF. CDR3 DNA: TGTGCCAGCAGTTATACCGGACAGGGCCACTACGAGCAGTACTTC.

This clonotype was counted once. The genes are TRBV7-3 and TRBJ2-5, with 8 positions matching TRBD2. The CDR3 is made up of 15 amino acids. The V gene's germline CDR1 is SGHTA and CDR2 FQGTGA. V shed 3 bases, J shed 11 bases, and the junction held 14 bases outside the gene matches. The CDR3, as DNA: TGTGCCAGCAGCTTGGGTCTAAGCGGGAGTGAAGAGCAGTACTTC. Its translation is CASSLGLSGSEEQYF.

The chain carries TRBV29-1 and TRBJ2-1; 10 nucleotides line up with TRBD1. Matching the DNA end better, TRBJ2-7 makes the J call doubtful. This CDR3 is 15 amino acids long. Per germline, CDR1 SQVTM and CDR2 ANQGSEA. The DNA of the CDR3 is TGCAGCGCTACCGGGACAGGGGTTCTGGGCGGCGAGCAGTACTTC. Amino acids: CSATGTGVLGGEQYF.

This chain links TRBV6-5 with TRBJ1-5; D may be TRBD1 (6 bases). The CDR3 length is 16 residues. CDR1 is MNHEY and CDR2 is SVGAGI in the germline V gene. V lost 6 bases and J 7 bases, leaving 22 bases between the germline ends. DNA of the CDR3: TGTGCCAGCAGCCCCACGGCTACAGGGCTCTGGCAGCCCCAGCATTTT. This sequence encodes CASSPTATGLWQPQHF.

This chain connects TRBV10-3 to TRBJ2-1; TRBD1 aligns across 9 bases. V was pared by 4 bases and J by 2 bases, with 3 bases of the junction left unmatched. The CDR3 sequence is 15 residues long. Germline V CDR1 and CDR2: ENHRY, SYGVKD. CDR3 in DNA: TGTGCCATCAGTGGGGACAGGGCCCCCTACAATGAGCAGTTCTTC. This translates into CAISGDRAPYNEQFF.